The 10 T cell receptor beta chains presented below share a single source sample, sequenced in a study of lymphopenia after photon versus proton radiotherapy. TCRdb's copy holds only in-frame clones and misses some; the assay was immunoSEQ multiplex PCR. The data contain roughly 45,000 clones, over 75% of them singletons. The sample consisted of peripheral blood, taken from a patient treated with photon-based radiotherapy. The receptors here all came from a man between 35 and 55 years old with gastric cancer.

This clone was observed a single time. The V call is TRBV30, the J call TRBJ1-1; D uncertain. Germline V CDR1 and CDR2: GTSNPN, SVGIG (reference sequence). Trimming took off 0 bases at V and 5 bases at J, with 10 bases between the two ends. CDR3 length: 13 residues. The CDR3 protein is CAWSVFMGTEAFF. For the CDR3, the DNA is TGTGCCTGGAGTGTATTTATGGGAACTGAAGCTTTCTTT.

This chain joins TRBV5-6 and TRBJ2-2; D is ambiguous. Germline CDR1 reads SGHDT; CDR2 reads YYEEEE. V was clipped by 5 bases and J by 7 bases, with 9 bases between them. The length of the CDR3 is 12 residues. The CDR3 DNA reads TGTGCCAGCAGTCGACCCAACGGGGAGCTGTTTTTT. Residues: CASSRPNGELFF.

The V call is TRBV4-3, the J call TRBJ1-3; D is unresolved. In germline, CDR1 is LGHNA, CDR2 YSLEER. The ends were cut back, 0 bases at V and 2 bases at J, with 5 bases in the middle. The CDR3 contains 14 residues. The CDR3, as DNA: TGCGCCAGCAGCCAAGAAACACCTGGAAACACCATATATTTT. It translates to CASSQETPGNTIYF.

Relative to its sample, this clone is medium-sized. V usage is TRBV18 and J usage is TRBJ1-3; D is possibly TRBD1 (5 bases). Germline V lookup: CDR1 KGHSH, CDR2 LQKENI. This CDR3 has 17 amino acids. Trimming left V 6 bases short and J 0 bases short, with 18 bases between. In DNA, the CDR3 is TGTGCCAGCTCCCCTATTCAAGGGGAGAGCTCTGGAAACACCATATATTTT. Translated: CASSPIQGESSGNTIYF.

The gene calls are TRBV6-5 and TRBJ1-1, with TRBD1 matching over 11 bases. This CDR3 spans 15 amino acids. From germline, CDR1 is MNHEY and CDR2 SVGAGI. Losses at the gene ends were 5 bases for V and 7 bases for J; bases not matched to a gene: 9. This CDR3 is CASSPGQGAYGEAFF. CDR3 bases: TGTGCCAGCAGTCCAGGACAGGGGGCGTACGGTGAAGCTTTCTTT.

This clone was counted between two and nine times. This sequence joins TRBV18 and TRBJ2-7; maybe TRBD1 (6 bases). CDR1 is KGHSH and CDR2 is LQKENI in the germline V gene. The CDR3 totals 16 residues. The V end lost 3 bases, the J end lost 0 bases, and 15 bases lay between the germline ends. The CDR3 reads CASSPPTGLSSYEQYF. CDR3 in DNA: TGTGCCAGCTCACCTCCGACAGGCCTCAGCTCCTACGAGCAGTACTTC.

This chain joins TRBV9 and TRBJ1-3, with TRBD1 as a possible D gene (5 bases). V dropped 3 bases and J dropped 1 base, with 14 bases sitting between them. Germline V gene data show CDR1 as SGDLS and CDR2 as YYNGEE. This CDR3 has 16 amino acids. The CDR3 sequence is CASSGTGLGSGNTIYF. The CDR3 DNA reads as TGTGCCAGCAGCGGCACAGGATTAGGATCTGGAAACACCATATATTTT.

The chain recombines TRBV18 with TRBJ2-7, with TRBD1 matching 9 bases. Germline V gene data show CDR1 as KGHSH and CDR2 as LQKENI. Trimming at V came to 4 bases and at J to 5 bases, leaving 6 bases not matched to a gene. The CDR3 contains 14 residues. The DNA of the CDR3 is TGTGCCAGCTCACAATGGACAGGGGACAACGAGCAGTACTTC. Protein sequence: CASSQWTGDNEQYF.

A note on this clone: In the same sample, other DNA sequences code for this CDR3. The V call is TRBV9, the J call TRBJ2-3, with 9 bases aligning to TRBD2. Trimming cost V 1 base and J 1 base; bases outside gene matches: 4. Germline V gene lookup returns CDR1 SGDLS and CDR2 YYNGEE. The CDR3 sequence is 16 residues long. In DNA, the CDR3 is TGTGCCAGCAGCGTAACCCCTAGCGGGGGCACAGATACGCAGTATTTT. Its translation is CASSVTPSGGTDTQYF. Combining the CDR3 with reference TRBV9 and TRBJ2-3 gives the whole variable domain DSGVTQTPKHLITATGQRVTLRCSPRSGDLSVYWYQQSLDQGLQFLIQYYNGEERAKGNILERFSAQQFPDLHSELNLSSLELGDSALYFCASSVTPSGGTDTQYFGPGTRLTVL.

This chain connects TRBV7-2 to TRBJ2-1; D gene uncertain. V lost 1 base and J lost 0, with 16 bases in between. The CDR3 runs to 18 residues. The germline gives CDR1 SGHTA, CDR2 FQGNSA. The CDR3 region has the DNA TGTGCCAGCAGCTTAGATAGTTGGGCAGGCGACTCCTACAATGAGCAGTTCTTC. It translates to CASSLDSWAGDSYNEQFF.